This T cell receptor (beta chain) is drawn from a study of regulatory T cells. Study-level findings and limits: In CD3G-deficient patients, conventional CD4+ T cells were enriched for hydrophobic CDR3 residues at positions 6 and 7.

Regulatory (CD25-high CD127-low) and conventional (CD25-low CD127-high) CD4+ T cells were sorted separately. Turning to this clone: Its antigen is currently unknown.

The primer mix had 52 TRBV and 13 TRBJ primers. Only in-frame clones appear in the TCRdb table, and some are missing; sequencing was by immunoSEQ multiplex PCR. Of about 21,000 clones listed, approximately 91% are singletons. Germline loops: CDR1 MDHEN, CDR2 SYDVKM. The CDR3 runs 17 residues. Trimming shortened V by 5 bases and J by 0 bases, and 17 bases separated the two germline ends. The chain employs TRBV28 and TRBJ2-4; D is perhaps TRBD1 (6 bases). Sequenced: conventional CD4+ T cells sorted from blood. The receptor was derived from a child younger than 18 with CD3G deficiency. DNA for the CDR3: TGTGCCAGCAGTGCCTTCTCTACAGGGATAGCCAAAAACATTCAGTACTTC. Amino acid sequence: CASSAFSTGIAKNIQYF.